This entry lists 20 T cell receptor beta chains sequenced from one sample in a study of T cells in localized non-small cell lung cancer. Assay: immunoSEQ multiplex PCR; the TCRdb copy retains only in-frame clones and omits some. The sample lists some 22,000 clones; more than 85% were seen once. The starting material was PBMCs, obtained before any cancer treatment. These receptors all come from a man aged 40 to 75 with stage II squamous cell lung carcinoma.

V gene TRBV10-3 combines with J gene TRBJ1-1, with D perhaps matching TRBD1 (5 bases). CDR1 ENHRY and CDR2 SYGVKD come from the germline V gene. CDR3 length equals 15 residues. The ends were cut back, 4 bases at V and 4 bases at J, with 16 bases in the middle. The CDR3 nucleotides are TGTGCCATCAGTGCGGGCAGGGAAGGCGGCACTGAAGCTTTCTTT. Translation gives CAISAGREGGTEAFF.

The chain carries TRBV30 and TRBJ2-3, with D maybe TRBD1 (5 bases). Trimming removed 5 bases from V and 3 bases from J, with 6 bases in between. The CDR3 covers 11 residues. CDR1 GTSNPN and CDR2 SVGIG come from the germline V gene (reference sequence). The DNA of the CDR3 is TGTGCCTGGCGGACAACAGATACGCAGTATTTT. It specifies CAWRTTDTQYF.

The chain is built from TRBV7-2 and TRBJ2-1; no firm D call. This CDR3 comprises 12 residues. V gave up 5 bases and J gave up 10 bases, with 12 bases separating them. The germline V gene has CDR1 SGHTA and CDR2 FQGNSA. DNA of the CDR3: TGTGCCAGCAGCCCAGGATTCTTGGAGCAGTTCTTC. Its protein product is CASSPGFLEQFF.

The V gene is TRBV11-2, the J gene TRBJ2-1; unclear D gene. The CDR3 covers 12 residues. CDR1 and CDR2 (germline): SGHAT, FQNNGV. Trimming removed 4 bases from V and 7 bases from J, with 8 bases in between. In DNA form, the CDR3 reads TGTGCCAGCAGCTCCACATTGAATGAGCAGTTCTTC. Translating it yields CASSSTLNEQFF.

The sample holds one count of this clone. The chain couples TRBV10-3 to TRBJ2-2; possibly TRBD2 for D (5 bases). The V gene lost 8 bases and the J gene lost 0 bases, with 7 bases spanning the gap. The CDR3 loop spans 13 amino acids. CDR1 and CDR2 from the germline V gene are ENHRY and SYGVKD. CDR3 protein: CAIGGANTGELFF. Written as DNA, the CDR3 is TGTGCCATCGGAGGCGCGAACACCGGGGAGCTGTTTTTT.

As regards this clone: A junction end diverges from the germline sequence, so it may reflect a read error. The chain carries TRBV19 and TRBJ2-5; a possible D gene is TRBD1 (5 bases). Germline-derived CDR1 and CDR2 are LNHDA and SQIVND (reference sequence). The CDR3 loop spans 13 amino acids. The CDR3 loop reads CASSDRPQEIQYF. The CDR3 DNA sequence: TGTGCCAGTAGCGACAGACCCCAAGAGATCCAGTACTTC.

The CDR3 DNA reads TGTGCCAGCAGCTTCGCGGTGGGGGGGGTGGACACTGAAGCTTTCTTT. This encodes CASSFAVGGVDTEAFF. The V call is TRBV7-6, the J call TRBJ1-1; D perhaps matches TRBD1 (5 bases). The CDR3 sequence is 16 residues long. V was pared by 3 bases and J by 3 bases, with 17 bases between. In germline, CDR1 is SGHVS, CDR2 FNYEAQ.

The rearrangement joins TRBV6-5 to TRBJ1-6; TRBD1 agrees at 7 bases. Per germline, CDR1 MNHEY and CDR2 SVGAGI. There are 13 residues in the CDR3. Unmatched junction bases numbered 1, after V lost 2 bases and J lost 9 bases. Here the CDR3 DNA reads TGTGCCAGCAGTTACCAGGGGGGTTCACCCCTCCACTTT. Amino acid sequence: CASSYQGGSPLHF.

This rearrangement joins TRBV7-2 to TRBJ2-2; D ambiguous. The length of the CDR3 is 13 residues. Per the germline V gene, CDR1 is SGHTA and CDR2 is FQGNSA. Trimming stripped 3 bases from V and 9 bases from J, with 11 bases between. CDR3 in amino acids: CASSFGLHRELFF. The CDR3 nucleotides read TGTGCCAGCAGCTTTGGGTTACACCGGGAGCTGTTTTTT.

The V and J genes are TRBV4-3 and TRBJ1-1; D not certain. CDR1 LGHNA and CDR2 YSLEER come from the germline V gene. CDR3 length: 13 residues. V was pared by 1 base and J by 1 base, with 4 bases between. The CDR3 region is CASSQGSNTEAFF. CDR3 in DNA: TGCGCCAGCAGCCAAGGGTCGAACACTGAAGCTTTCTTT.

The chain has TRBV6-1 and TRBJ2-1; 12 nucleotides line up with TRBD1. Losses at the gene ends were 2 bases for V and 8 bases for J; bases not matched to a gene: 7. This CDR3 has 16 amino acids. CDR1 and CDR2 from the germline V gene are MNHNS and SASEGT. The CDR3 loop reads CASSEPGQGAIYEQFF. CDR3 DNA sequence: TGTGCCAGCAGTGAACCGGGACAGGGGGCGATTTATGAGCAGTTCTTC.

This clone was recorded once. The V call is TRBV6-4, the J call TRBJ2-5; D ambiguous. V lost 0 bases, J lost 9 bases, and 11 bases lay in between. The CDR3 runs to 13 residues. Looked up from germline, CDR1 is MRHNA and CDR2 is SNTAGT. This chain's CDR3 is CASSDSRPAAQYF. The CDR3 DNA sequence: TGTGCCAGCAGTGACTCGCGGCCCGCGGCCCAGTACTTC.

The chain carries TRBV6-4 and TRBJ2-1; D is unresolved. V lost 3 bases and J lost 2, with 5 bases in between. The CDR3 consists of 13 residues. The germline gives CDR1 MRHNA, CDR2 SNTAGT. The CDR3 sequence: CASSESPYNEQFF. In nucleotides, the CDR3 is TGTGCCAGCAGTGAATCCCCCTACAATGAGCAGTTCTTC.

The chain uses TRBV19 and TRBJ1-5, with 10 bases matching TRBD1. The J segment lost 7 bases and the V segment lost 1 base, leaving 4 bases of the junction unmatched. The CDR3 consists of 15 residues. CDR1 and CDR2 (germline): LNHDA, SQIVND (reference sequence). CDR3 protein: CASSIADRGHQPQHF. DNA of the CDR3: TGTGCCAGTAGTATAGCTGACAGGGGGCACCAGCCCCAGCATTTT.

CDR3 in DNA: TGTGCCAGCAGCGCCTGTAGGGGGACCACATACAATGAGCAGTTCTTC. This translates into CASSACRGTTYNEQFF. The chain is built from TRBV7-4 and TRBJ2-1; D possibly corresponds to TRBD1 (6 bases). Per germline, CDR1 SGHVT and CDR2 SQSDAQ. This CDR3 region has 16 residues. The V end lost 5 bases, the J end lost 4 bases, and 18 bases lay between the germline ends.

CDR3 in amino acids: CASSYGQRNTEAFF. The CDR3 bases are TGTGCCAGCAGTTACGGTCAGCGCAACACTGAAGCTTTCTTT. The V and J genes are TRBV6-6 and TRBJ1-1, with D hard to call. Trimming took 2 bases from V and 2 from J, leaving 9 bases between them. Germline CDR1 and CDR2: MNHNY and SVGAGI (reference sequence). The CDR3 length is 14 residues.

The table lists this clone with a few counts. V usage is TRBV10-2 and J usage is TRBJ1-3, with D tentatively TRBD1 (5 bases). The ends were cut back, 10 bases at V and 2 bases at J, with 21 bases in the middle. The germline gives CDR1 WSHSY, CDR2 SAAADI. This CDR3 has 16 amino acids. For the CDR3, the DNA is TGCGCCACCAGAGGGGCCGGCCCAGAAACTGGAAACACCATATATTTT. Translation gives CATRGAGPETGNTIYF.

This rearrangement joins TRBV10-2 to TRBJ1-2, with TRBD1 as a possible D gene (6 bases). V was pared by 6 bases and J by 0 bases, with 8 bases between. The CDR3 sequence is 13 residues long. The germline gives CDR1 WSHSY, CDR2 SAAADI. The DNA for the CDR3 is TGCGCCAGCAGGGACAGTGCTAACTATGGCTACACCTTC. Protein sequence: CASRDSANYGYTF.

The table lists this clone with a few counts. The chain links TRBV10-1 to TRBJ1-2; possibly TRBD1 for D (5 bases). The CDR3 totals 13 residues. CDR1 is WNHNN and CDR2 is SYGVQD in the germline V gene (reference sequence). V was pared by 3 bases and J by 4 bases, with 9 bases between. CDR3 DNA sequence: TGCGCCAGCAGTGAAGGGCAGGGCTATGGCTACACCTTC. Translated, it gives CASSEGQGYGYTF.

The chain has TRBV7-4 and TRBJ1-2, with TRBD1 matching 7 bases. Germline-derived CDR1 and CDR2 are SGHVT and SQSDAQ. V dropped 7 bases and J dropped 2; count of bases not matched to a gene: 7. The CDR3 is made up of 14 amino acids. The CDR3 here is CASTPGGPNYGYTF. The CDR3 nucleotides read TGTGCCAGCACCCCAGGGGGGCCAAACTATGGCTACACCTTC.